One sample yielded the 13 T cell receptor beta chains listed below, sequenced in a study of blood T cell repertoires in COVID-19. Sequencing was performed with immunoSEQ multiplex PCR; in TCRdb, only in-frame clones are kept and a portion is missing. There are roughly 340,000 clones in the sample; 85% to 90% occur only once, and just under 7.5% lies in the top ten. The sequenced material came from peripheral blood. These receptors were obtained from a woman aged 70-85 years with COVID-19, enrolled during active disease.

V gene TRBV19 combines with J gene TRBJ2-7; 9 bases are a match to TRBD1. The germline V gene encodes CDR1 LNHDA and CDR2 SQIVND (reference sequence). V shed 3 bases and J 4 bases; nucleotides not matched to a gene: 4. This CDR3 is 14 amino acids long. Here the CDR3 reads CASSIQQGAYEQYF. CDR3 nucleotide sequence: TGTGCCAGTAGTATTCAACAGGGGGCTTACGAGCAGTACTTC.

J is TRBJ1-2 and V is TRBV2; 8 bases map to TRBD1. Germline CDR1 reads SNHLY; CDR2 reads FYNNEI. CDR3 length: 15 amino acids. The junction had 9 bases not matched to a gene; V was cut back by 1 base and J by 8 bases. The CDR3 DNA sequence: TGTGCCAGCAGTGAAGGGCAGGGGGCCTTTAGGGGCTACACCTTC. Protein product: CASSEGQGAFRGYTF.

This clone was seen more than once but under ten times. The rearrangement uses TRBV7-2 and TRBJ1-3; D uncertain. Germline-derived CDR1 and CDR2 are SGHTA and FQGNSA. There are 17 residues in the CDR3. Trimming removed 6 bases at V and 2 bases at J, with 20 bases between. The DNA of the CDR3 is TGTGCCAGCAGTAAGGGAGGCAGCTTGAGTACTGGAAACACCATATATTTT. Translated: CASSKGGSLSTGNTIYF.

The chain employs TRBV19 and TRBJ2-2; 10 nucleotides align to TRBD2. The V gene end was trimmed by 6 bases and the J gene end by 1 base; junction bases not matched to a gene: 8. Germline lookup yields CDR1 LNHDA and CDR2 SQIVND (reference sequence). This CDR3 is built from 17 residues. CDR3 sequence reads: CASSFSGGPLNTGELFF. CDR3 DNA: TGTGCCAGTAGCTTTAGCGGGGGGCCTTTGAACACCGGGGAGCTGTTTTTT. Together with reference TRBV19 and TRBJ2-2, the CDR3 gives the full variable domain: DGGITQSPKYLFRKEGQNVTLSCEQNLNHDAMYWYRQDPGQGLRLIYYSQIVNDFQKGDIAEGYSVSREKKESFPLTVTSAQKNPTAFYLCASSFSGGPLNTGELFFGEGSRLTVL.

In DNA form, the CDR3 reads TGTGCCAGCAGTTACGATGGGACAGGGAACACTGAAGCTTTCTTT. As protein: CASSYDGTGNTEAFF. This rearrangement joins TRBV6-5 to TRBJ1-1, with TRBD1 matching over 8 bases. Germline V gene lookup returns CDR1 MNHEY and CDR2 SVGAGI. The J segment lost 1 base and the V segment lost 2 bases, leaving 3 bases of the junction unmatched. CDR3 length: 15 residues.

This CDR3 is CASSQVFLQETQYF. Here the CDR3 DNA reads TGCGCCAGCAGCCAAGTTTTCCTCCAAGAGACCCAGTACTTC. V and J are TRBV4-1 and TRBJ2-5; no firm D call. Germline V gene lookup returns CDR1 MGHRA and CDR2 YSYEKL. CDR3 length equals 14 residues. Trimming shortened V by 1 base and J by 1 base, and 7 bases separated the two germline ends.

This chain links TRBV13 with TRBJ2-7, with 14 bases aligning to TRBD2. The CDR3 contains 16 residues. Germline V gives CDR1 PRHDT, CDR2 FYEKMQ (reference sequence). The J segment lost 3 bases and the V segment lost 4 bases, leaving 5 bases of the junction unmatched. The CDR3 nucleotides are TGTGCCAGCAGCTCCCGACTAGCGGGGGGGCTCTACGAGCAGTACTTC. Translated: CASSSRLAGGLYEQYF.

The chain employs TRBV7-9 and TRBJ2-2; maybe TRBD2 (7 bases). The CDR3 length is 15 residues. Per the germline V gene, CDR1 is SEHNR and CDR2 is FQNEAQ (reference sequence). Trimming stripped 5 bases from V and 5 bases from J, with 15 bases between. This chain's CDR3 is CASSPQGRGTGELFF. In DNA form, the CDR3 reads TGTGCCAGCAGCCCCCAGGGGAGGGGGACCGGGGAGCTGTTTTTT.

This chain connects TRBV30 to TRBJ2-3; 9 nucleotides agree with TRBD2. This CDR3 contains 17 residues. Trimming cost V 1 base and J 1 base; bases outside gene matches: 9. In germline, CDR1 is GTSNPN, CDR2 SVGIG (reference sequence). The CDR3 nucleotides read TGTGCCTGGAGTGCCATGAAACAGCGGGGGGGCACAGATACGCAGTATTTT. It yields the protein CAWSAMKQRGGTDTQYF. Full variable domain (remainder filled in from reference TRBV30 and TRBJ2-3): SQTIHQWPATLVQPVGSPLSLECTVEGTSNPNLYWYRQAAGRGLQLLFYSVGIGQISSEVPQNLSASRPQDRQFILSSKKLLLSDSGFYLCAWSAMKQRGGTDTQYFGPGTRLTVL.

The V and J genes are TRBV6-5 and TRBJ1-6, with a weak D call TRBD1 (6 bases). The germline V gene encodes CDR1 MNHEY and CDR2 SVGAGI. The length of the CDR3 is 14 residues. Trimming removed 5 bases from V and 6 bases from J, with 11 bases in between. The CDR3 nucleotides are TGTGCCAGCAGTCCAGGGGTGGGTAATTCACCCCTCCACTTT. Protein sequence: CASSPGVGNSPLHF.

This rearrangement joins TRBV12-5 to TRBJ2-1, with 9 bases identical to TRBD1. The CDR3 totals 15 residues. Looked up from germline, CDR1 is LGHNT and CDR2 is FRNRAP. V trimming: 5 bases; J trimming: 5 bases; junction bases outside the gene matches: 7. The CDR3 DNA sequence: TGTGCTAGTGGTATTGGACAGGGGCCTGACAATGAGCAGTTCTTC. Translated, it gives CASGIGQGPDNEQFF.

V and J are TRBV27 and TRBJ1-2; 7 bases are shared with TRBD1. The V and J ends lost 8 bases and 2 bases, in that order; junction bases with no gene match: 5. CDR1 MNHEY and CDR2 SMNVEV come from the germline V gene (reference sequence). The CDR3 loop spans 13 amino acids. In nucleotides, the CDR3 is TGTGCCAGCGCCCCGACAGGGAACTATGGCTACACCTTC. Its translation: CASAPTGNYGYTF.

The rearrangement joins TRBV21-1 to TRBJ1-2; TRBD1 was called by the table and not checked on the DNA. TRBV21-1 is a pseudogene segment. The CDR3 covers 14 residues. The DNA of the CDR3 is TGTGCCAGCAGCCAAAGGGTACAGGGGTATGGCTACACCTTC. Its protein is CASSQRVQGYGYTF.